What follows are 27 T cell receptor beta chains derived from one specimen sequenced in a study of lymphopenia after photon versus proton radiotherapy. Sequencing used immunoSEQ multiplex PCR; TCRdb keeps in-frame clones, though not all of them. The repertoire has 2,500 to 3,500 clones, around four fifths of them found once; the top ten carry around half. The material was peripheral blood, obtained from a patient treated with proton-based radiotherapy. Source of these receptors: a man older than 75 with esophageal cancer.

The J gene is TRBJ2-3, the V gene TRBV9; a weak D match, TRBD2 (6 bases). Germline CDR1 and CDR2: SGDLS and YYNGEE. Deletions cut 7 bases from V and 1 base from J, with 10 bases between. The CDR3 consists of 13 residues. The CDR3: CASGPGGTDTQYF. The CDR3 nucleotides read TGTGCCAGCGGCCCGGGGGGCACAGATACGCAGTATTTT. Using reference TRBV9 and TRBJ2-3 for the parts outside the CDR3, the full variable domain is DSGVTQTPKHLITATGQRVTLRCSPRSGDLSVYWYQQSLDQGLQFLIQYYNGEERAKGNILERFSAQQFPDLHSELNLSSLELGDSALYFCASGPGGTDTQYFGPGTRLTVL.

The chain links TRBV7-2 to TRBJ1-5, with a weak D call TRBD1 (6 bases). Germline assignment: CDR1 SGHTA and CDR2 FQGNSA. The length of the CDR3 is 14 residues. The V and J ends lost 1 base and 11 bases respectively, with 15 bases between them. DNA for the CDR3: TGTGCCAGCAGCTTAGTAGGGGGGGATGGTGCCCAGCATTTT. It is translated as CASSLVGGDGAQHF. Full variable domain (missing parts from reference TRBV7-2 and TRBJ1-5): GAGVSQSPSNKVTEKGKDVELRCDPISGHTALYWYRQSLGQGLEFLIYFQGNSAPDKSGLPSDRFSAERTGGSVSTLTIQRTQQEDSAVYLCASSLVGGDGAQHFGDGTRLSIL.

The rearrangement uses TRBV5-6 and TRBJ1-2; D is undetermined. The V gene's germline CDR1 is SGHDT and CDR2 YYEEEE. The CDR3 length is 14 residues. Trimming cost V 2 bases and J 4 bases, with 12 bases left between them. CDR3 bases: TGTGCCAGCAGCTTACCTTCAGGTTTCTATGGCTACACCTTC. The encoded protein is CASSLPSGFYGYTF.

The chain joins TRBV11-1 to TRBJ2-3; 7 nucleotides line up with TRBD2. V gave up 4 bases and J gave up 4 bases; unmatched junction bases: 8. The CDR3 contains 15 residues. Germline CDR1 reads SGHAT; CDR2 reads FQDESV (reference sequence). The DNA of the CDR3 is TGTGCCAGCAGCTACCTGCGCGGGAGCGCAGATACGCAGTATTTT. It encodes CASSYLRGSADTQYF.

The chain uses TRBV6-6 and TRBJ2-7; D remains ambiguous. The length of the CDR3 is 14 residues. CDR1 is MNHNY and CDR2 is SVGAGI in the germline V gene (reference sequence). V dropped 0 bases and J dropped 2 bases, with 8 bases sitting between them. The CDR3 region is CASSYSQAAYEQYF. In DNA, the CDR3 is TGTGCCAGCAGTTACTCTCAGGCGGCCTACGAGCAGTACTTC.

The rearrangement uses TRBV2 and TRBJ1-2; D uncertain. V was trimmed by 0 bases and J by 5 bases, leaving 10 bases between them. Germline CDR1 SNHLY, CDR2 FYNNEI. The CDR3 contains 14 residues. The CDR3 nucleotides are TGTGCCAGCAGTGAAGCGTCGTATCAGTATGGCTACACCTTC. Translating gives CASSEASYQYGYTF.

This clone was recorded once. The CDR3 spells CASSAGGGGYNEQFF. Written as DNA, the CDR3 is TGTGCCAGCAGTGCTGGCGGCGGGGGTTACAATGAGCAGTTCTTC. The V call is TRBV7-9, the J call TRBJ2-1; 7 nucleotides match TRBD2. V gave up 6 bases and J gave up 4 bases; unmatched junction bases: 9. Germline V gene sequence: CDR1 SEHNR, CDR2 FQNEAQ (reference sequence). This CDR3 is built from 15 residues.

This clone turned up a few times. The rearrangement joins TRBV29-1 to TRBJ1-2; D unresolved. Germline V gene data show CDR1 as SQVTM and CDR2 as ANQGSEA. The V and J ends lost 6 bases and 5 bases respectively, with 19 bases between them. This CDR3 spans 14 amino acids. This CDR3 is CSVEVWAGPYGYTF. CDR3 DNA sequence: TGCAGCGTCGAGGTGTGGGCGGGTCCGTATGGCTACACCTTC.

The rearrangement uses TRBV11-1 and TRBJ2-5; D could derive from TRBD1 or TRBD2 (6 bases each). This CDR3 region has 15 residues. Germline assignment: CDR1 SGHAT and CDR2 FQDESV (reference sequence). V was clipped by 4 bases and J by 5 bases, with 17 bases between them. The CDR3 is CASSSQGLGLETQYF. The CDR3 DNA follows: TGTGCCAGCAGCTCACAGGGACTCGGATTGGAGACCCAGTACTTC.

The CDR3 is CASSWRDSSLEQYF. The CDR3 DNA sequence: TGTGCCAGCAGCTGGAGGGACAGCTCGCTGGAGCAGTACTTC. The chain joins TRBV11-2 to TRBJ2-7; D is perhaps TRBD1 (7 bases). V was shortened by 4 bases and J by 7 bases, with 17 bases between the two germline ends. The germline V gene has CDR1 SGHAT and CDR2 FQNNGV. The CDR3 contains 14 residues. Drawing the rest from reference TRBV11-2 and TRBJ2-7, the complete variable domain is EAGVAQSPRYKIIEKRQSVAFWCNPISGHATLYWYQQILGQGPKLLIQFQNNGVVDDSQLPKDRFSAERLKGVDSTLKIQPAKLEDSAVYLCASSWRDSSLEQYFGPGTRLTVT.

V usage is TRBV5-1 and J usage is TRBJ1-2; D is uncertain. From germline, CDR1 is SGHRS and CDR2 YFSETQ. The ends were cut back, 0 bases at V and 4 bases at J, with 31 bases in the middle. CDR3 length: 21 residues. The chain's CDR3 is CASSLANFLKATNSKPYGYTF. The CDR3 DNA sequence: TGCGCCAGCAGCTTGGCCAATTTTTTAAAAGCAACTAACAGCAAACCCTATGGCTACACCTTC.

This chain joins TRBV15 and TRBJ2-7; 7 bases align to TRBD1. With 0 bases clipped from V and 2 bases from J, the junction kept 1 base outside the gene matches. The V gene's germline CDR1 is LNHNV and CDR2 YYDKDF (reference sequence). The CDR3 runs to 14 residues. This CDR3 reads CATSRDRGTYEQYF. The CDR3 bases are TGTGCCACCAGCAGAGACAGGGGGACCTACGAGCAGTACTTC.

The rearrangement uses TRBV7-9 and TRBJ1-3; 7 nucleotides line up with TRBD1. CDR3 length equals 15 residues. Germline V lookup: CDR1 SEHNR, CDR2 FQNEAQ (reference sequence). V trimming: 5 bases; J trimming: 2 bases; junction bases outside the gene matches: 6. The CDR3 nucleotides read TGTGCCAGCAGCATGAGACAGGGCCCTGGAAACACCATATATTTT. It codes for CASSMRQGPGNTIYF.

The chain couples TRBV11-3 to TRBJ1-2; no clear D. CDR3 length: 13 residues. Germline V gives CDR1 SGHNT, CDR2 YENEEA. V lost 0 bases, J lost 8 bases, and 10 bases lay in between. CDR3 sequence reads: CASSLDNRWGYTF. CDR3 bases: TGTGCCAGCAGCTTAGACAACCGTTGGGGCTACACCTTC. The full variable domain, in which reference TRBV11-3 and TRBJ1-2 provide the parts outside the CDR3, is EAGVVQSPRYKIIEKKQPVAFWCNPISGHNTLYWYLQNLGQGPELLIRYENEEAVDDSQLPKDRFSAERLKGVDSTLKIQPAELGDSAVYLCASSLDNRWGYTFGSGTRLTVV.

The V and J genes are TRBV19 and TRBJ2-7; TRBD1 might be the D (6 bases). CDR1 is LNHDA and CDR2 is SQIVND in the germline V gene (reference sequence). Trimming took 3 bases from V and 6 from J, leaving 21 bases between them. The CDR3 runs 16 residues. The CDR3 region has the DNA TGTGCCAGTAGTATCGGGCAGACAGGAAGGGCCTCCGAGCAGTACTTC. Protein sequence: CASSIGQTGRASEQYF.

The chain has TRBV5-1 and TRBJ2-7; TRBD2 matches at 10 bases. J gave up 0 bases and V 4 bases, and 4 bases lay outside the gene matches. The CDR3 length is 15 residues. The V gene's germline CDR1 is SGHRS and CDR2 YFSETQ. For the CDR3, the DNA is TGCGCCAGCAGCCCCCGGACTAGCGGCTCCTACGAGCAGTACTTC. Protein: CASSPRTSGSYEQYF. Full variable domain (missing parts from reference TRBV5-1 and TRBJ2-7): KAGVTQTPRYLIKTRGQQVTLSCSPISGHRSVSWYQQTPGQGLQFLFEYFSETQRNKGNFPGRFSGRQFSNSRSEMNVSTLELGDSALYLCASSPRTSGSYEQYFGPGTRLTVT.

The chain employs TRBV4-3 and TRBJ2-7; D is possibly TRBD1 (6 bases). Looked up from germline, CDR1 is LGHNA and CDR2 is YSLEER. This CDR3 has 16 amino acids. The germline V and J ends were trimmed by 3 bases and 3 bases, with 18 bases remaining between them. The CDR3 region has the DNA TGCGCCAGCAGCCAGGACCATTTGGGGGCGGTCTACGAGCAGTACTTC. It translates to CASSQDHLGAVYEQYF.

This chain uses TRBV4-1 with TRBJ2-7; D is perhaps TRBD1 (7 bases). Germline V gene sequence: CDR1 MGHRA, CDR2 YSYEKL. Trimming took 1 base from V and 4 from J, leaving 14 bases between them. This CDR3 contains 15 residues. The CDR3 bases are TGCGCCAGCAGCCAAGCTAAGGCAGGGGGGTACGAGCAGTACTTC. Translating it yields CASSQAKAGGYEQYF.

The chain is built from TRBV10-1 and TRBJ2-2; possible D gene TRBD2, 7 bases. CDR3 length: 15 residues. The germline CDR1 and CDR2 sequences are WNHNN and SYGVQD (reference sequence). The ends were cut back, 6 bases at V and 3 bases at J, with 14 bases in the middle. CDR3 DNA sequence: TGCGCCAGCAGAGGGGGGGGCGCGGACACCGGGGAGCTGTTTTTT. Translating gives CASRGGGADTGELFF.

V usage is TRBV13 and J usage is TRBJ2-3; D may match TRBD1 or TRBD2 (7 bases each). CDR3 length: 16 residues. V gave up 6 bases and J gave up 2 bases, with 18 bases separating them. CDR1 and CDR2 from the germline V gene are PRHDT and FYEKMQ (reference sequence). The DNA for the CDR3 is TGTGCCAGCAGTGAGAGGGGGGGACAGTACACAGATACGCAGTATTTT. Translating it yields CASSERGGQYTDTQYF.

The genes are TRBV2 and TRBJ1-5; TRBD1 agrees at 11 bases. CDR1 is SNHLY and CDR2 is FYNNEI in the germline V gene. J lost 4 bases, V lost 7 bases, and 6 bases had no gene match. The CDR3 loop spans 15 amino acids. CDR3 in DNA: TGTGCCAGCACCGGGGACAGGGGGAGGAATCAGCCCCAGCATTTT. It is translated as CASTGDRGRNQPQHF. The entire variable domain, with the rest obtained from reference TRBV2 and TRBJ1-5, is as follows: EPEVTQTPSHQVTQMGQEVILRCVPISNHLYFYWYRQILGQKVEFLVSFYNNEISEKSEIFDDQFSVERPDGSNFTLKIRSTKLEDSAMYFCASTGDRGRNQPQHFGDGTRLSIL.

The rearrangement joins TRBV5-4 to TRBJ1-1; D call uncertain. There are 13 residues in the CDR3. V was shortened by 1 base and J by 0 bases, with 4 bases between the two germline ends. Germline V CDR1 and CDR2: SGHNT, YYREEE (reference sequence). The DNA of the CDR3 is TGTGCCAGCAGCTTGAGTATGAACACTGAAGCTTTCTTT. It encodes CASSLSMNTEAFF.

There are a few counts of this clone. V is TRBV2 and J is TRBJ2-3, with D maybe TRBD1 (7 bases). Per the germline V gene, CDR1 is SNHLY and CDR2 is FYNNEI. The CDR3 spans 15 residues. V dropped 4 bases and J dropped 3 bases, with 14 bases sitting between them. The CDR3 is CASSVVRGETDTQYF. The DNA of the CDR3 is TGTGCCAGCAGTGTGGTCAGGGGGGAAACAGATACGCAGTATTTT.

The chain links TRBV7-9 to TRBJ2-1, with 10 bases aligning to TRBD2. CDR1 and CDR2 from the germline V gene are SEHNR and FQNEAQ (reference sequence). The CDR3 covers 17 residues. The junction had 9 bases not matched to a gene; V was cut back by 2 bases and J by 5 bases. The CDR3 bases are TGTGCCAGCAGCTTATGGGGACTAGCGAGACTAGACAATGAGCAGTTCTTC. Translating it yields CASSLWGLARLDNEQFF.

The chain has TRBV7-9 and TRBJ2-1; TRBD1 agrees at 8 bases. V dropped 1 base and J dropped 1; count of bases not matched to a gene: 6. The germline V gene encodes CDR1 SEHNR and CDR2 FQNEAQ (reference sequence). The CDR3 is 17 residues long. Here the CDR3 reads CASSLGGTGLSYNEQFF. CDR3 bases: TGTGCCAGCAGCTTAGGCGGGACAGGTTTGTCCTACAATGAGCAGTTCTTC.

This rearrangement joins TRBV28 to TRBJ1-1; D is uncertain. CDR1 is MDHEN and CDR2 is SYDVKM in the germline V gene. Trimming left V 4 bases short and J 11 bases short, with 14 bases between. CDR3 length: 12 residues. CDR3 sequence (DNA): TGTGCCAGCAGTTACTCTGGTGTCTTCGCTTTCTTT. Translated: CASSYSGVFAFF.

The chain uses TRBV7-3 and TRBJ2-3; D possibly corresponds to TRBD1 (6 bases). The CDR3 is 13 residues long. Germline-derived CDR1 and CDR2 are SGHTA and FQGTGA. V was cut by 4 bases and J by 4 bases, with 9 bases left in between. Written as DNA, the CDR3 is TGTGCCAGCAGCTCTGACAGGTCAGATACGCAGTATTTT. Protein product: CASSSDRSDTQYF. The variable domain in full, with the rest retrieved from reference TRBV7-3 and TRBJ2-3, is GAGVSQTPSNKVTEKGKYVELRCDPISGHTALYWYRQSLGQGPEFLIYFQGTGAADDSGLPNDRFFAVRPEGSVSTLKIQRTERGDSAVYLCASSSDRSDTQYFGPGTRLTVL.